This passage covers 13 T cell receptor beta chains from one sample sequenced in a study of shared clonotypes between healthy human individuals. Sequencing was performed with immunoSEQ multiplex PCR; in TCRdb, only in-frame clones are kept and a portion is missing. The sample has more than 550,000 clones; roughly 72% are singletons. Sequencing was performed on memory CD4+ T cells sorted from blood. Indicated subset: CD45RA-negative fraction. The receptors derive from a woman aged 25-40 years in good health.

In DNA, the CDR3 is TGTGCCAGCTCACCATTTACACAGGGAAACACCGGGGAGCTGTTTTTT. As protein: CASSPFTQGNTGELFF. The rearrangement uses TRBV18 and TRBJ2-2, with a weak D call TRBD1 (6 bases). The CDR3 loop spans 16 amino acids. Germline assignment: CDR1 KGHSH and CDR2 LQKENI. Between the trimmed V and J ends, which lost 2 bases and 2 bases, there was a span of 12 bases.

The rearrangement joins TRBV27 to TRBJ2-7; 9 bases are a match to TRBD1. CDR1 MNHEY and CDR2 SMNVEV come from the germline V gene (reference sequence). The CDR3 sequence is 15 residues long. Trimming took 2 bases from V and 2 from J; bases not matched to a gene: 4. The CDR3 spells CASSLGTGLTYEQYF. The CDR3 DNA is TGTGCCAGCAGTTTAGGGACAGGGTTAACCTACGAGCAGTACTTC.

The chain joins TRBV5-6 to TRBJ1-2; 7 bases match TRBD1. The CDR3 covers 16 residues. V was clipped by 0 bases and J by 2 bases; unmatched bases: 7. Germline loops: CDR1 SGHDT, CDR2 YYEEEE. CDR3 region: CASSLVLGGGNYGYTF. CDR3 DNA sequence: TGTGCCAGCAGCTTGGTCTTAGGGGGCGGCAACTATGGCTACACCTTC.

The chain couples TRBV19 to TRBJ2-2, with 7 bases that match TRBD2. Trimming at V came to 5 bases and at J to 7 bases, leaving 7 bases not matched to a gene. The CDR3 runs 14 residues. Germline CDR1 reads LNHDA; CDR2 reads SQIVND (reference sequence). CDR3 sequence: CASSPVGGIGELFF. DNA for the CDR3: TGTGCCAGTAGTCCGGTGGGAGGGATCGGGGAGCTGTTTTTT.

The gene calls are TRBV28 and TRBJ2-3; D gene ambiguous. The V end was cut by 10 bases, the J end by 0 bases, with 14 bases between. Per germline, CDR1 MDHEN and CDR2 SYDVKM. This CDR3 has 14 amino acids. This CDR3 is CATRPQGSTDTQYF. The CDR3 coding sequence is TGTGCCACGCGGCCTCAAGGAAGCACAGATACGCAGTATTTT.

J is TRBJ2-1 and V is TRBV5-8, with D possibly TRBD2 on 5 matching bases. CDR1 is SGHTS and CDR2 is YDEGEE in the germline V gene. The CDR3 runs 15 residues. V was trimmed by 0 bases and J by 6 bases, leaving 13 bases between them. CDR3 sequence: CASSLEGLRVNEQFF. CDR3 nucleotides: TGTGCCAGCAGCTTGGAGGGTTTGCGGGTCAATGAGCAGTTCTTC.

The V gene is TRBV6-6, the J gene TRBJ2-7; a possible D gene is TRBD2 (6 bases). Germline CDR1 and CDR2: MNHNY and SVGAGI (reference sequence). V dropped 0 bases and J dropped 3 bases, with 15 bases sitting between them. The CDR3 extends over 16 amino acids. In DNA form, the CDR3 reads TGTGCCAGCAGTTACTCCCACCCCTCGGAGGGCTACGAGCAGTACTTC. Its protein product is CASSYSHPSEGYEQYF.

V usage is TRBV5-5 and J usage is TRBJ1-1, with TRBD1 matching 9 bases. V lost 0 bases, J lost 0 bases, and 12 bases stayed unmatched. The germline V gene encodes CDR1 SGHKS and CDR2 YYEKEE (reference sequence). This CDR3 region has 19 residues. CDR3 DNA sequence: TGTGCCAGCAGCTTGGTCGGACAGGGGTTAATTGGGTTGAACACTGAAGCTTTCTTT. The encoded protein is CASSLVGQGLIGLNTEAFF.

The chain combines TRBV5-1 with TRBJ2-1, with 9 nucleotides matching TRBD2. J lost 3 bases, V lost 1 base, and 8 bases had no gene match. Germline V gene lookup returns CDR1 SGHRS and CDR2 YFSETQ. The CDR3 is 17 residues long. The CDR3 nucleotides are TGCGCCAGCAGCTTGTTGGCTAGCGGGACGCTCTACAATGAGCAGTTCTTC. Protein: CASSLLASGTLYNEQFF. The full variable domain, in which reference TRBV5-1 and TRBJ2-1 provide the parts outside the CDR3, is KAGVTQTPRYLIKTRGQQVTLSCSPISGHRSVSWYQQTPGQGLQFLFEYFSETQRNKGNFPGRFSGRQFSNSRSEMNVSTLELGDSALYLCASSLLASGTLYNEQFFGPGTRLTVL.

This clone was seen a handful of times. The chain recombines TRBV27 with TRBJ2-3; the match to TRBD2 covers 8 bases. V trimming: 6 bases; J trimming: 0 bases; junction bases outside the gene matches: 11. The CDR3 loop spans 17 amino acids. Per the germline V gene, CDR1 is MNHEY and CDR2 is SMNVEV (reference sequence). CDR3 residues: CASSRRLARASTDTQYF. In DNA form, the CDR3 reads TGTGCCAGCAGCCGTCGACTAGCGAGAGCGAGCACAGATACGCAGTATTTT.

The chain employs TRBV5-5 and TRBJ2-6, with 7 positions matching TRBD2. Germline CDR1 SGHKS, CDR2 YYEKEE (reference sequence). The CDR3 has 16 amino acids. V lost 6 bases and J lost 0; bases outside the gene matches: 6. The CDR3 DNA follows: TGTGCCAGCATTCGAGCGGGGAACTCTGGGGCCAACGTCCTGACTTTC. The encoded protein is CASIRAGNSGANVLTF.

The chain couples TRBV6-6 to TRBJ2-1, with TRBD1 matching over 8 bases. The CDR3 is 16 amino acids. V lost 6 bases to trimming and J lost 0 bases; unmatched junction nucleotides: 7. Germline V gene data show CDR1 as MNHNY and CDR2 as SVGAGI (reference sequence). In nucleotides, the CDR3 is TGTGCCAGCAGCTTCGGGGACAGGTACTCCTACAATGAGCAGTTCTTC. Translated: CASSFGDRYSYNEQFF.

The chain uses TRBV2 and TRBJ1-4; 10 positions agree with TRBD1. From germline, CDR1 is SNHLY and CDR2 FYNNEI. This CDR3 is built from 17 residues. V was clipped by 7 bases and J by 7 bases; unmatched bases: 15. The CDR3 here is CASTLAPGQGIGEKLFF. As DNA, the CDR3 is TGTGCCAGCACCCTAGCTCCGGGACAGGGGATTGGTGAAAAACTGTTTTTT.